The T cell receptor (beta chain) described here comes from a study of cytomegalovirus exposure and HLA in healthy donors. For the study at large: Of several hundred genotyped donors, about 80% grouped in the Caucasian-associated ancestry cluster.

The CDR3 totals 16 residues. V lost 3 bases to trimming and J lost 5 bases, with 17 bases between them. CDR1 is MGHRA, CDR2 YSYEKL, per germline. PCR amplification relied on 60 Vbeta primers (plus 13 Jbeta primers). Profiling relied on immunoSEQ multiplex PCR, and the TCRdb table lists in-frame clones only, not all of them. Of approximately 200,000 clones in the sample, 70% to 85% were seen once. Study-wide results and caveats: Analysis was carried out at a later point, and it linked a missense DCLRE1C variant to TCR beta V- and J-gene trimming.

A remark on this clone: The antigen remains unidentified.

Sequencing was carried out using PBMCs. This receptor was obtained from a woman in her 30s in good health and CMV-seropositive. The chain uses TRBV4-1 and TRBJ2-1, with D perhaps TRBD1 (5 bases). Written as DNA, the CDR3 is TGCGCCAGCAGCCATACCCCTAGGGGCCTAGACAATGAGCAGTTCTTC. It specifies CASSHTPRGLDNEQFF.